Sequencing of this TCR beta chain was carried out in a study of cytomegalovirus exposure and HLA in healthy donors. The wider study: Around 85 million unique TCR sequences came from HLA-typed donors in an early release.

General study findings and limits: For most TCR beta V segments, an earlier analysis put the productive rate at about 87% or about 30% of the time.

On this clone itself: Its antigen is not known.

The CDR3 sequence is 18 residues long. V trimming: 2 bases; J trimming: 4 bases; junction bases outside the gene matches: 11. Germline V gene data show CDR1 as MRHNA and CDR2 as SNTAGT. Both 60 Vbeta primers and 13 Jbeta primers went into the PCR. Sequencing used immunoSEQ multiplex PCR; TCRdb keeps in-frame clones, though not all of them. The sample includes around 200,000 clones, roughly 82% seen only once; the top ten take approximately 5.7%. Healthy donors of bone marrow made up the group. The source of this sequence is a man in his forties or fifties in good health and CMV-seropositive. V is TRBV6-4 and J is TRBJ1-2; 12 nucleotides match TRBD1. Sequenced sample: PBMCs. This CDR3 reads CASSDNLTGQGASYGYTF. CDR3 nucleotides: TGTGCCAGCAGTGACAATTTAACGGGACAGGGGGCGAGCTATGGCTACACCTTC.